The following is a T cell receptor beta chain sequence with its context. This clonotype appeared many times. Its antigen target is currently unknown. No base qualities exist here, and no much larger clone lies one base off it. The time point label corresponds to: after trial treatment. The treatment or condition tag for this specimen amounts to: LDRT plus nivolumab, ipilimumab, low-dose cyclophosphamide and aspirin (RACIN trial). Donors were enrolled in RACIN, a single-arm phase I dose-escalation trial in which nivolumab, ipilimumab, aspirin, low-dose cyclophosphamide and low-dose radiotherapy were combined. Patients with advanced, TIL-negative solid tumors were considered eligible. Instrument used: Illumina HiSeq 2500. First-strand cDNA was synthesized with Superscript III and a set of TRAV- and TRBV-specific primers, covering both TCRalpha and TCRbeta chains. TCRs were amplified with Phusion for about 20 PCR cycles using a constant-region primer together with the adapter attached to the V primers. Amplification of the isolated mRNA was done with the MessageAmp II aRNA Amplification Kit, which involved an approximately 15-hour in vitro transcription at 37 degrees C. The Dynabeads mRNA DIRECT Purification Kit was used to isolate mRNA for TCR sequencing. Indexed Illumina adapters were added in a second Phusion PCR of around 25 cycles, after which AMPure XP beads were used to purify the products. The original methods were these. Using custom Perl scripts, TCR sequences that encoded the same protein were pooled, out-of-frame sequences were dropped, and the abundance of each clonotype was calculated. The analysis excluded TCR sequences that were supported by just one read. The metrics used to describe the repertoires included Shannon entropy, Gini index, clonality, richness, and the frequency of TCRs shared between repertoires. In TCRdb, the public reads were trimmed at Q25 with fastp and aligned with MiXCR, with productive beta chains retained. Duplicate CDR3 protein sequences are folded into a single record with the most common DNA and genes. For this entry, the V and J calls and clone size follow TCRdb and not the study's own pipeline. For this sample the table gives about 97,000 distinct CDR3 sequences, of which 20% to 25% were detected only once. Clones ranked in the top ten supply about 4% of the sample.

These data belong to a study of low-dose radiotherapy and immunotherapy resistance in tumors (dated by TCRdb to between 2021 and 2024). Notes on the research overall: Patients in Cohort 1 were given 0.5 Gy per fraction every 2 weeks, and the prescribed total PTV dose was 6.5 Gy. Eight patients were included in the translational analysis, namely three from the first dose cohort plus the first five from the second dose cohort. Cohort 2 received 1 Gy per fraction every two weeks, with a total of 13 Gy over 26 weeks. No randomization into treatment groups was done for the people taking part in the trial. Nivolumab and ipilimumab were both given intravenously, with nivolumab at a 240 mg flat dose every two weeks and ipilimumab at 1 mg/kg every six weeks. Cyclophosphamide 200 mg/m2 was given intravenously every two weeks, one day before each radiation and immunotherapy administration. Starting on cycle 1 day 1, patients took 300 mg of aspirin by mouth once daily for four cycles.

The CDR3 has 14 amino acids, counting the end cysteine and phenylalanine. This entry keeps only the CDR3 DNA: 42 bases, framed from base 1. V loses 4 bases of germline sequence and J loses 1 base, and the interval between the two ends is 12 bases. CDR1 is given as SQVTM and CDR2 as ANQGSEA, both from the germline V gene. The input for sequencing was PBMCs, taken after low-dose radiotherapy plus immunotherapy. The V and J genes are TRBV29-1 and TRBJ2-3; the D segment could be TRBD1, given 6 matching bases. The receptor was derived from a male donor with prostate cancer. The nucleotide sequence reads TGCAGCGTTGCAGACAGGTTTCGCACAGATACGCAGTATTTT. Its amino acids are CSVADRFRTDTQYF.